This T cell receptor (beta chain) was sequenced during a study of vaccination effects on CD4 cells after COVID-19. CDR3 length equals 17 residues. The germline V gene encodes CDR1 SGHAT and CDR2 FQNNGV. Trimming cost V 5 bases and J 4 bases, with 18 bases left between them. Whole-study findings and limits: Cross-reaction with common cold coronaviruses was seen in only 1 of 255 vaccine-induced clones from healthy vaccinees. Marked clonal contraction of infection- and vaccine-induced clones was seen late after vaccination.

Notes on this clone: Its target is unknown.

Generated by immunoSEQ multiplex PCR, the TCRdb table keeps only in-frame clones and is missing some. This table holds 30,000 to 40,000 clones, roughly 70% found once. Peptide-pool stimulation followed by sequencing identified expanded antigen-specific CD4+ clonotypes in the ViraFEST assay. Subsequent to a culture period of about ten days, CD4+ T cells were isolated. Having tested negative for nucleocapsid antibodies, the vaccine recipients showed no prior SARS-CoV-2 infection. On days 3 and 7, fresh IL-2 medium replaced half the medium. The source was CD4+ T cells from PBMCs cultured with SARS-CoV-2 spike peptides, collected before COVID-19 vaccination. The TCR comes from a human donor who received a COVID-19 vaccine. The chain is built from TRBV11-2 and TRBJ1-6; a weak D match, TRBD1 (5 bases). The CDR3 sequence: CASSDPDSGPYNSPLHF. For the CDR3, the DNA is TGTGCCAGCAGCGATCCAGACAGCGGCCCTTATAATTCACCCCTCCACTTT.